Ten or more counts support the clone carrying this TCR beta chain. Using its own MiXCR run on the 5' RACE reads, TCRdb lists one record per CDR3 protein. Of some 140,000 distinct CDR3 sequences in the sample, approximately 10% were seen once. The CDR3 totals 14 residues. Germline CDR1 is SQVTM and CDR2 is ANQGSEA. With 5 bases removed from V and 0 bases from J, the gap between germline ends came to 11 bases. The data belong to a study of CD8 T cells in ankylosing spondylitis. This receptor was obtained from a female donor with ankylosing spondylitis or in good health (not recorded which). The chain has TRBV29-1 and TRBJ1-5; D uncertain. The sample consisted of blood, either unsorted or a sorted T cell fraction (not recorded which). CDR3 loop: CSVKPDGSNQPQHF. The DNA of the CDR3 is TGCAGCGTTAAGCCGGACGGTAGCAATCAGCCCCAGCATTTT.